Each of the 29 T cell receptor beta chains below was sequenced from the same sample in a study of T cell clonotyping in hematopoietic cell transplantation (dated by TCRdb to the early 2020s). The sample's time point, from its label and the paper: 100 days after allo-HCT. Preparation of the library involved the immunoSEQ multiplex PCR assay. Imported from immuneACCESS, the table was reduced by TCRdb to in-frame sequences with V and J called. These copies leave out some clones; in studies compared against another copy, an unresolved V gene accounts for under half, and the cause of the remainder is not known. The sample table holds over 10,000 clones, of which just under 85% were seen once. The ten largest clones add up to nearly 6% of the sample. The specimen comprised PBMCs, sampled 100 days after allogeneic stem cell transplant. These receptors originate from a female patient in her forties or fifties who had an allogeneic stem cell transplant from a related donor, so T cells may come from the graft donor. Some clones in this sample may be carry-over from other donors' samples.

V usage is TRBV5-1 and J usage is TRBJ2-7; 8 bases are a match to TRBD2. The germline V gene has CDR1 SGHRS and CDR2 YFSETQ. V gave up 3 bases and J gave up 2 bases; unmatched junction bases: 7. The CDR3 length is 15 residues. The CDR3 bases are TGCGCCAGCAGCTGGGGGACTAGGTACCCCTACGAGCAGTACTTC. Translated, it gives CASSWGTRYPYEQYF. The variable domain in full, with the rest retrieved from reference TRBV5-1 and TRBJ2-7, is KAGVTQTPRYLIKTRGQQVTLSCSPISGHRSVSWYQQTPGQGLQFLFEYFSETQRNKGNFPGRFSGRQFSNSRSEMNVSTLELGDSALYLCASSWGTRYPYEQYFGPGTRLTVT.

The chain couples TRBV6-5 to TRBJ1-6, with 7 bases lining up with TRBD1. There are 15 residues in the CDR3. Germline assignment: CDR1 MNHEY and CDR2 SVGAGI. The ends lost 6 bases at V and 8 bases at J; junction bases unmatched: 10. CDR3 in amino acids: CASSLTGEVDSPLHF. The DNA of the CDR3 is TGTGCCAGCAGCTTAACAGGGGAGGTCGATTCACCCCTCCACTTT.

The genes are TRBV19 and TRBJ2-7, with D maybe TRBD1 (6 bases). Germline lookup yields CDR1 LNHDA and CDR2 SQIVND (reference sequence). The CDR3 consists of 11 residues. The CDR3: CAVGQYYEQYF. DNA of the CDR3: TGTGCTGTTGGACAGTACTACGAGCAGTACTTC.

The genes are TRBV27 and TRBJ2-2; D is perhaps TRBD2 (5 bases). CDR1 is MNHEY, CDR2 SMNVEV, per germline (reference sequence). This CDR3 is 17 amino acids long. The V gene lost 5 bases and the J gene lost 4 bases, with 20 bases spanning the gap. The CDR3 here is CASSLPPGSRGTGELFF. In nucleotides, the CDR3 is TGTGCCAGCAGTCTACCCCCTGGGAGCCGAGGCACCGGGGAGCTGTTTTTT.

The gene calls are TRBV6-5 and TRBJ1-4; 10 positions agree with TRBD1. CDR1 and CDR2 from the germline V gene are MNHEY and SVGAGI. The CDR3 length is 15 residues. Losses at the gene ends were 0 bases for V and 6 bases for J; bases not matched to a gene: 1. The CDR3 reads CASSYSGTGDEKLFF. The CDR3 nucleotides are TGTGCCAGCAGTTACTCCGGGACAGGGGATGAAAAACTGTTTTTT.

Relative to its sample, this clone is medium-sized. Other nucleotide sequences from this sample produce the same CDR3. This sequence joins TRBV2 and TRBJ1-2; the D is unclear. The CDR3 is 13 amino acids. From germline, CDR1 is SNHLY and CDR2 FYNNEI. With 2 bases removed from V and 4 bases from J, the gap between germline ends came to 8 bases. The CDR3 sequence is CASSEWAGYGYTF. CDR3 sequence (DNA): TGTGCCAGCAGTGAATGGGCGGGCTATGGCTACACCTTC.

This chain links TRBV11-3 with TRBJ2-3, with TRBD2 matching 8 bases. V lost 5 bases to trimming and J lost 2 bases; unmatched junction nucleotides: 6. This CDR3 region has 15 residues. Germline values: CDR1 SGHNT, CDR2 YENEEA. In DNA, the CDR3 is TGTGCCAGCAGCCCCGGCGGGGGGCCCACAGATACGCAGTATTTT. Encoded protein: CASSPGGGPTDTQYF.

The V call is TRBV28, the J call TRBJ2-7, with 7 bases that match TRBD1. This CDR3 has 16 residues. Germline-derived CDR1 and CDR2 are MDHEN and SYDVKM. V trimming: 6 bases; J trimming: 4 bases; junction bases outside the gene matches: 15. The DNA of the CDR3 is TGTGCCAGCAGCTTCGCACTAACGGGACAGCTATACGAGCAGTACTTC. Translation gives CASSFALTGQLYEQYF. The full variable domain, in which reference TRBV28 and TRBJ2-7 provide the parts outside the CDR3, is DVKVTQSSRYLVKRTGEKVFLECVQDMDHENMFWYRQDPGLGLRLIYFSYDVKMKEKGDIPEGYSVSREKKERFSLILESASTNQTSMYLCASSFALTGQLYEQYFGPGTRLTVT.

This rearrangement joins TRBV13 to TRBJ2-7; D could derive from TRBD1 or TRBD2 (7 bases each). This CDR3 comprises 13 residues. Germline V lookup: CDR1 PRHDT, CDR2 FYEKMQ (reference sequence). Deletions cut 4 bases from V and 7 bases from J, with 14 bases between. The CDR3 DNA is TGTGCCAGCAGCTACAGGGGAGGGGCTGAGCAGTACTTC. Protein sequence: CASSYRGGAEQYF.

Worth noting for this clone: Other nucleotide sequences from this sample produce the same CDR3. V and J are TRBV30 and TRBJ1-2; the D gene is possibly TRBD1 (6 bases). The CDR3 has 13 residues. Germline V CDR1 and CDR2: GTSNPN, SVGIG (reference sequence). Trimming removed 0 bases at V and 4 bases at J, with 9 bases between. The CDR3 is CAWSVGGGYGYTF. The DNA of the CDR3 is TGTGCCTGGAGTGTAGGAGGGGGCTATGGCTACACCTTC.

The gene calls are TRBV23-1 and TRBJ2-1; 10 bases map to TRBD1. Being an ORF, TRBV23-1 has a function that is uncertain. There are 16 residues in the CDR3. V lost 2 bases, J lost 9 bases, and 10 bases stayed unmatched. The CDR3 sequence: CASSQPDGTGEIEQFF. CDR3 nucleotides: TGCGCCAGCAGTCAACCAGATGGGACAGGGGAGATTGAGCAGTTCTTC.

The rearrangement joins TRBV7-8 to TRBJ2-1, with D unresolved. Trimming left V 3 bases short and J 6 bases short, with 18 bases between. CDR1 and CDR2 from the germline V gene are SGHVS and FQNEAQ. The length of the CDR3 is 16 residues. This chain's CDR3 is CASSFLESGVSNEQFF. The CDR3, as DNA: TGTGCCAGCAGCTTTTTAGAGTCCGGAGTTTCCAATGAGCAGTTCTTC.

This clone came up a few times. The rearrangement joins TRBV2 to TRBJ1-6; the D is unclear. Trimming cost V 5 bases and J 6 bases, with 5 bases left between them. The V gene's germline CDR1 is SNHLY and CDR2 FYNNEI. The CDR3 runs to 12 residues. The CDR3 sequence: CASSPVNSPLHF. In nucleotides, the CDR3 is TGTGCCAGCAGTCCCGTTAATTCACCCCTCCACTTT.

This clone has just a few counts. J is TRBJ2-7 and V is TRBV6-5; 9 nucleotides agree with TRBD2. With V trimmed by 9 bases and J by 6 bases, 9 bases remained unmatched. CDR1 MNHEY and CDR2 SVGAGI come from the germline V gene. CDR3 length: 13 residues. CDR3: CASTQAGGSEQYF. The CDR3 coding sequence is TGTGCCAGTACGCAAGCGGGGGGAAGCGAGCAGTACTTC.

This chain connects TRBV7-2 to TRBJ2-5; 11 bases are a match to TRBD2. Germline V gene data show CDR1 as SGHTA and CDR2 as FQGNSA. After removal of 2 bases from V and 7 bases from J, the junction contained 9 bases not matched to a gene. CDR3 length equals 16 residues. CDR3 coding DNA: TGTGCCAGCAGCTTAAAAGGACTAGCGGGTCCCAGGACCCAGTACTTC. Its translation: CASSLKGLAGPRTQYF. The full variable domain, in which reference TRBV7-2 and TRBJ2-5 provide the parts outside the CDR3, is GAGVSQSPSNKVTEKGKDVELRCDPISGHTALYWYRQSLGQGLEFLIYFQGNSAPDKSGLPSDRFSAERTGGSVSTLTIQRTQQEDSAVYLCASSLKGLAGPRTQYFGPGTRLLVL.

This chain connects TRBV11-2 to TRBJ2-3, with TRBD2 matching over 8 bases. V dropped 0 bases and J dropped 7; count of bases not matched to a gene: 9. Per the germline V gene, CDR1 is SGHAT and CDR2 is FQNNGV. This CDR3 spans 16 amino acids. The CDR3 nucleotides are TGTGCCAGCAGCTTAGATCCCAGCGGGAGCGTAAATACGCAGTATTTT. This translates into CASSLDPSGSVNTQYF.

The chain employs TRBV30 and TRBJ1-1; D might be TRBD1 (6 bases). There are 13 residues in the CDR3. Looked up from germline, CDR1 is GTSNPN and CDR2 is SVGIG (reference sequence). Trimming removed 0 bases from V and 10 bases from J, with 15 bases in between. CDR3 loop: CAWSVPGVGGAFF. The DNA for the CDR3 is TGTGCCTGGAGTGTACCCGGGGTAGGGGGAGCTTTCTTT.

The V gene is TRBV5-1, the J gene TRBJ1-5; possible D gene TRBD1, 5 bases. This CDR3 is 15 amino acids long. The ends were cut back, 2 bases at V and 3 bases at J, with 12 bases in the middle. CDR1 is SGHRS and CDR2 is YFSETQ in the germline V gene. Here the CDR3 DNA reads TGCGCCAGCAGCTTCGGGACGGGAGACAATCAGCCCCAGCATTTT. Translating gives CASSFGTGDNQPQHF.

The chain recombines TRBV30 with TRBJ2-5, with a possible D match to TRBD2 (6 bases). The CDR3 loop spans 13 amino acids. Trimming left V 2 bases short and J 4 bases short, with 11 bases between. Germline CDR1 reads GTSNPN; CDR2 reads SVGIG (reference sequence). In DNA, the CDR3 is TGTGCCTGGAGTAGGAGGGAAAGAGAGACCCAGTACTTC. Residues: CAWSRRERETQYF. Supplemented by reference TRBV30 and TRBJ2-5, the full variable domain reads SQTIHQWPATLVQPVGSPLSLECTVEGTSNPNLYWYRQAAGRGLQLLFYSVGIGQISSEVPQNLSASRPQDRQFILSSKKLLLSDSGFYLCAWSRRERETQYFGPGTRLLVL.

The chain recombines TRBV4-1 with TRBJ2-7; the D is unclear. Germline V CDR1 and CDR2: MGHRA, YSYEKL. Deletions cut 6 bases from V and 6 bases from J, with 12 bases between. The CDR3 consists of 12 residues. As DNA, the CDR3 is TGCGCCAGCAGTCTCCCGAGAGGCGAGCAGTACTTC. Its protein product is CASSLPRGEQYF.

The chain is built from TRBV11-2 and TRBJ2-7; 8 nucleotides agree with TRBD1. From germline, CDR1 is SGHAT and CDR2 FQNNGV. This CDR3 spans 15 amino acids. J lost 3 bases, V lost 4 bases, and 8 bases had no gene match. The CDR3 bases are TGTGCCAGCAGCTACGGACAGGGAGTCAGCTACGAGCAGTACTTC. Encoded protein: CASSYGQGVSYEQYF.

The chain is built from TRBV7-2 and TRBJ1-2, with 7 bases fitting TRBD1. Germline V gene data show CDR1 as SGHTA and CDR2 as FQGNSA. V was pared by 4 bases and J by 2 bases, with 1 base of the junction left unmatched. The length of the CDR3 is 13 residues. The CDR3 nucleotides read TGTGCCAGCAGCTCGACAGGGAACTATGGCTACACCTTC. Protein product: CASSSTGNYGYTF.

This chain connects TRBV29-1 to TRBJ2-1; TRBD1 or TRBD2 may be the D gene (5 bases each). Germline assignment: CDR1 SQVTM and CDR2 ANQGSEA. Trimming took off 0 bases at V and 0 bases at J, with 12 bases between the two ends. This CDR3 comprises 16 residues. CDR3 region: CSVEDPGTSSYNEQFF. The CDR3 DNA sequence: TGCAGCGTTGAAGATCCTGGGACCAGCTCCTACAATGAGCAGTTCTTC.

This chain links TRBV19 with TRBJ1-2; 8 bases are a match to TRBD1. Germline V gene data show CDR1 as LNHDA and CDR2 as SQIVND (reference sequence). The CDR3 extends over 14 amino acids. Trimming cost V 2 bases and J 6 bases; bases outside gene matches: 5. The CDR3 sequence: CASSIQGAGNGYTF. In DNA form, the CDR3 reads TGTGCCAGTAGTATACAGGGGGCAGGTAATGGCTACACCTTC. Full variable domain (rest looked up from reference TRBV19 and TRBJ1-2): DGGITQSPKYLFRKEGQNVTLSCEQNLNHDAMYWYRQDPGQGLRLIYYSQIVNDFQKGDIAEGYSVSREKKESFPLTVTSAQKNPTAFYLCASSIQGAGNGYTFGSGTRLTVV.

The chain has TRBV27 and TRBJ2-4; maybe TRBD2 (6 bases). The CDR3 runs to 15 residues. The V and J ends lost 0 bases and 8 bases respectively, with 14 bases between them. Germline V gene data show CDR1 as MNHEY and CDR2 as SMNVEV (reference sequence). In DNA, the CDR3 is TGTGCCAGCAGTTTATCGCCCCTCGGGGGAGACATTCAGTACTTC. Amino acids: CASSLSPLGGDIQYF.

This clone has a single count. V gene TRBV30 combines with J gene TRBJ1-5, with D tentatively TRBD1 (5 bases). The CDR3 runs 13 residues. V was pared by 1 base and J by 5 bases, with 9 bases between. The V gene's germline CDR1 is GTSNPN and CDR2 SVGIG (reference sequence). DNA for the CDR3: TGTGCCTGGAGTGGGGGGGAACATCAGCCCCAGCATTTT. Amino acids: CAWSGGEHQPQHF.

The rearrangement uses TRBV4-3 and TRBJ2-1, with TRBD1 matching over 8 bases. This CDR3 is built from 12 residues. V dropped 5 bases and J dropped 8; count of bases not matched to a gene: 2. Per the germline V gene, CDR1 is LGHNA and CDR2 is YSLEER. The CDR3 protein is CASSGQGDEQFF. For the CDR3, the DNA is TGCGCCAGCAGCGGACAGGGTGATGAGCAGTTCTTC.

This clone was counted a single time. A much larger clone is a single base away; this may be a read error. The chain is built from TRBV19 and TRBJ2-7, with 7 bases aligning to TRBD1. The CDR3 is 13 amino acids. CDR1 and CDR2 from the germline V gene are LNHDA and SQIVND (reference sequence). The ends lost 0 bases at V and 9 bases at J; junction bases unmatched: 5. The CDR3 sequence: CASSIDFQGVQYF. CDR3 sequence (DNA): TGTGCCAGTAGTATAGATTTCCAGGGGGTGCAGTACTTC.

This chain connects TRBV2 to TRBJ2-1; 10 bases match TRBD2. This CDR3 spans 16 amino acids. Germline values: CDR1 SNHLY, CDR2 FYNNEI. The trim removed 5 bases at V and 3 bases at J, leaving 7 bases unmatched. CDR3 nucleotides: TGTGCCAGCAGTAGGGCTAGCGGGGGTTTCTACAATGAGCAGTTCTTC. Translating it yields CASSRASGGFYNEQFF.